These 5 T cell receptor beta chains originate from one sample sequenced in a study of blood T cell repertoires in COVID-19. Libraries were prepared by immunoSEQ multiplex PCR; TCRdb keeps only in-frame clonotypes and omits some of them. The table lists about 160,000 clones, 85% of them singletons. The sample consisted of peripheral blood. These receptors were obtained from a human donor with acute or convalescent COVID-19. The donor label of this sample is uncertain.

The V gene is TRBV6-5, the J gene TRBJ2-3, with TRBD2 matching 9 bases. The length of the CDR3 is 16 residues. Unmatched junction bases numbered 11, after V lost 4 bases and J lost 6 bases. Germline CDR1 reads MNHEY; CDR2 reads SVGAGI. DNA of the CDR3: TGTGCCAGCAGTTTGGGGGCTGCGGGGGGGAAGGATACGCAGTATTTT. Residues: CASSLGAAGGKDTQYF.

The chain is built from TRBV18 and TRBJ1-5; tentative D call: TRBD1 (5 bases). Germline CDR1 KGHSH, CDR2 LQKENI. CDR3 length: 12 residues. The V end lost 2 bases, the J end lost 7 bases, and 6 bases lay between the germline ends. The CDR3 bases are TGTGCCAGCTCACCAGGGGGGCAGCCCCAGCATTTT. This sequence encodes CASSPGGQPQHF. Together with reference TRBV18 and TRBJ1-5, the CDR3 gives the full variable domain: NAGVMQNPRHLVRRRGQEARLRCSPMKGHSHVYWYRQLPEEGLKFMVYLQKENIIDESGMPKERFSAEFPKEGPSILRIQQVVRGDSAAYFCASSPGGQPQHFGDGTRLSIL.

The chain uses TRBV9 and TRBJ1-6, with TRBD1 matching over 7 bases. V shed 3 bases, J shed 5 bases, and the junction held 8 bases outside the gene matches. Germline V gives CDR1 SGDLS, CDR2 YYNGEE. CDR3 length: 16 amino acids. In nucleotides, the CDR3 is TGTGCCAGCAGCGCGCCCTCCGGGACAGATAATTCACCCCTCCACTTT. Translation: CASSAPSGTDNSPLHF.

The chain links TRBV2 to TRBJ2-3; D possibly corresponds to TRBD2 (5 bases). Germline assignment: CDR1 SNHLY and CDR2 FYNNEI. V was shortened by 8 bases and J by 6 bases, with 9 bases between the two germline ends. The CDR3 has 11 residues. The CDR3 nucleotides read TGTGCCAGCGGAGGACGGGATACGCAGTATTTT. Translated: CASGGRDTQYF.

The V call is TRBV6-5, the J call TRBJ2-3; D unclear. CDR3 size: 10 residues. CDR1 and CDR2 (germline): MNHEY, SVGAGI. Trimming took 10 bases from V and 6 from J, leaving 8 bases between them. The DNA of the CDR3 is TGTGCCACCACTGGTGATACGCAGTATTTT. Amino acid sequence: CATTGDTQYF.